The text below deals with one TCR beta chain. Its cognate antigen is unknown. Germline values: CDR1 SGHTA, CDR2 FQGNSA. Trimming pared 1 base from V and 3 bases from J, leaving 6 bases between. The CDR3 is made up of 13 amino acids. Sequencing was performed with immunoSEQ multiplex PCR; in TCRdb, only in-frame clones are kept and a portion is missing. The sample includes 20,000 or so clones, approximately 80% of them seen just once. The entry originates in a study of T cells in localized non-small cell lung cancer. Broader study findings: Because only a single region of the tumor was sequenced, heterogeneity remains possible. Uninvolved adjacent lung, not tumor, had the highest T cell clonality.

The specimen was peripheral blood, collected before any cancer treatment. The clonotype was recovered from a man aged 40-75 years with stage I lung adenocarcinoma. The gene calls are TRBV7-2 and TRBJ1-2; the D is unclear. CDR3 protein: CASSLVEYYGYTF. Here the CDR3 DNA reads TGTGCCAGCAGCTTAGTAGAATACTATGGCTACACCTTC.